This entry features one T cell receptor (beta chain) sequence. This entry comes from a study of CD8+ T cells in alopecia areata. Described treatment: oral pan-JAK inhibitor, 5-10 mg twice daily. Deletions cut 7 bases from V and 5 bases from J, with 9 bases between. CDR1 is SNHLY and CDR2 is FYNNEI in the germline V gene. The CDR3 runs to 12 residues. RNA extraction was followed by reverse transcription into cDNA, which acted as the sequencing template. Some clones are missing from TCRdb's copy, which holds only in-frame ones; the method was immunoSEQ multiplex PCR. The repertoire consists of 170,000 or so clones, with 58% occurring once and the leading ten covering roughly 12%.

This sample comprised CD8+ T cells sorted from blood, obtained at week 24, from a patient treated with tofacitinib. This receptor was obtained from a human donor with alopecia areata. The chain links TRBV2 to TRBJ1-5, with D tentatively TRBD1 (5 bases). The CDR3 here is CASNTGYQPQHF. CDR3 bases: TGTGCCAGCAATACAGGTTATCAGCCCCAGCATTTT.